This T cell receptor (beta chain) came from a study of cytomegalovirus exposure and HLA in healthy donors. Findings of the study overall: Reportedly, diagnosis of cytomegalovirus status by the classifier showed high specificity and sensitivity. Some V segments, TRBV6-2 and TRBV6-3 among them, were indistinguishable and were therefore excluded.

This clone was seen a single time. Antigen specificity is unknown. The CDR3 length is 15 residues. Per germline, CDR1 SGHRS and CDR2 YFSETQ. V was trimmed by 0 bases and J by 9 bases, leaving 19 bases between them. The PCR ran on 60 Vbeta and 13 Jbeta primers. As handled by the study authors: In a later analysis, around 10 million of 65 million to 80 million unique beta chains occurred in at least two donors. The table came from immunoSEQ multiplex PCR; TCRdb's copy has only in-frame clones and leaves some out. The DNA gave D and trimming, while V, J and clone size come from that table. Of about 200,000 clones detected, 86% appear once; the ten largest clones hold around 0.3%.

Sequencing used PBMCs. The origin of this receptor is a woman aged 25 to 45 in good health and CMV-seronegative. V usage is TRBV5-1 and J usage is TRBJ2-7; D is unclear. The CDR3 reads CASSLVWAKDEGQYF. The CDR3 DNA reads TGCGCCAGCAGCTTGGTATGGGCGAAAGACGAAGGGCAGTACTTC.